These T cell receptor beta chains were read from a single sample in a study of blood T cells in healthy people across ages. TCRdb re-analysed the 5' RACE reads in MiXCR, keeping a single row per CDR3 protein. The sample holds about 720,000 distinct CDR3 sequences, just under 25% seen once. These data also formed part of another study, on T cells of mothers and their children.

Sequencing was carried out using blood. Every receptor here comes from a boy younger than 18 in good health. Each CDR3 is given with its conserved first and last residue. D genes are given only for firm matches. Clone size is stated in some rows and not others, as once, few, many or a class when expanded.

D gene | clone size | J gene | V gene | CDR3 DNA | CDR3 protein
TRBD1 | many | TRBJ2-5 | TRBV5-1 | TGCGCCAGCAGCTCGGCGACAGGGGGCGTGGAGACCCAGTACTTC | CASSSATGGVETQYF
TRBD1 | . | TRBJ1-1 | TRBV4-1 | TGCGCCAGCAGAAAACAGGGGAGCACTGAAGCTTTCTTT | CASRKQGSTEAFF
TRBD2 | . | TRBJ2-1 | TRBV3-1 | TGTGCCAGCAGCCTTCATGAGCGGGAGTACAATGAGCAGTTCTTC | CASSLHEREYNEQFF
. | few | TRBJ2-3 | TRBV29-1 | TGCAGCGTTGAGGGAAGTCCGGCGACAGATACGCAGTATTTT | CSVEGSPATDTQYF
TRBD2 | . | TRBJ2-7 | TRBV4-1 | TGCGCCAGCAGCCAAGATGTGGGAGCGGGGGCCTACGAGCAGTACTTC | CASSQDVGAGAYEQYF
. | . | TRBJ2-5 | TRBV27 | TGTGCCAGCAGTTTATATGGGGGGGCCTTAGAGACCCAGTACTTC | CASSLYGGALETQYF
. | few | TRBJ2-5 | TRBV4-3 | TGCGCCAGCAGCCAAGATACGGGTGACCAAGAGACCCAGTACTTC | CASSQDTGDQETQYF
TRBD2 | . | TRBJ2-3 | TRBV20-1 | TGCAGTGCAACCGGGACTAGCGCTGGCACAGATACGCAGTATTTT | CSATGTSAGTDTQYF
. | . | TRBJ1-5 | TRBV10-3 | TGTGCCATCAGCCCCGGAGGTAATCAGCCCCAGCATTTT | CAISPGGNQPQHF
. | few | TRBJ2-7 | TRBV27 | TGTGCCAGCAGTTCCCAGGGGTTCGGCGAGCAGTACTTC | CASSSQGFGEQYF
. | few | TRBJ2-5 | TRBV7-6 | TGTGCCAGCAGCTCCTCGACTAACCCACAAGAGACCCAGTACTTC | CASSSSTNPQETQYF
. | . | TRBJ2-1 | TRBV6-2/TRBV6-3 | TGTGCCAGCAGTTACGTAGGCGGGGCTTACAATGAGCAGTTCTTC | CASSYVGGAYNEQFF
TRBD1 | . | TRBJ2-5 | TRBV10-3 | TGTGCCATCAGTGAGTCTCAGGGGGCGATCTCCGAGACCCAGTACTTC | CAISESQGAISETQYF
. | . | TRBJ2-3 | TRBV2 | TGTGCCAGCAGGGACCTAACAGATACGCAGTATTTT | CASRDLTDTQYF
. | . | TRBJ2-1 | TRBV21-1 | TGTGCCAGCAGGATGACTAGCGCTGATGAGCAGTTCTTC | CASRMTSADEQFF
TRBD1 | . | TRBJ1-5 | TRBV27 | TGTGCCAGCAGTTTAGTCCTGACAGGGGGAAGCAATCAGCCCCAGCATTTT | CASSLVLTGGSNQPQHF
. | . | TRBJ2-7 | TRBV6-5 | TGTGCCAGCAGTTATTCCAGGGACCTCTACGAGCAGTACTTC | CASSYSRDLYEQYF
TRBD2 | few | TRBJ2-1 | TRBV5-1 | TGCGCCAGCAGCCAAATAGCGGGAGTTTACTACAATGAGCAGTTCTTC | CASSQIAGVYYNEQFF
TRBD2 | few | TRBJ2-1 | TRBV7-2 | TGTGCCAGCAGCCTCCCGTGGGAGGGTGTGACGGGCAATGAGCAGTTCTTC | CASSLPWEGVTGNEQFF
. | . | TRBJ2-7 | TRBV27 | TGTGCCAGCAGTTCGGGAACATCGGGCCACGAGCAGTACTTC | CASSSGTSGHEQYF
. | few | TRBJ2-1 | TRBV27 | TGTGCCAGCAGTTTAGGGACACCAGATCCGCAGTTCTTC | CASSLGTPDPQFF
. | . | TRBJ1-6 | TRBV9 | TGTGCCAGCAGCGTAGGAGGGACTTCAAGTTCACCCCTCCACTTT | CASSVGGTSSSPLHF
. | few | TRBJ1-1 | TRBV29-1 | TGCAGCGTTGAAGTCCCTGGAGCATACGATTTTGGGACTGAAGCTTTCTTT | CSVEVPGAYDFGTEAFF
. | . | TRBJ2-1 | TRBV30 | TGTGCCTGCTCACTAGACTCCTACAATGAGCAGTTCTTC | CACSLDSYNEQFF
. | few | TRBJ1-4 | TRBV20-1 | TGCAGTGCTGGCCCCAGGGGCTCGCGGGAAAAACTGTTTTTT | CSAGPRGSREKLFF
. | . | TRBJ2-5 | TRBV29-1 | TGCAGCGGTTCACAGGGGGGGGAGACCCAGTACTTC | CSGSQGGETQYF